This TCR beta chain was found in a study of cytotoxic CD8 clonotypes in ibrutinib-treated CLL. The study's findings and limits: Sustained-remission patients were sampled at different times than progressing patients were.

With regard to this clone: Its antigen remains unidentified.

Target depth was 1 in 200,000 to 1 in 1 million T cells, about 10x per clonotype. Produced via immunoSEQ multiplex PCR; TCRdb's table is partial and in-frame only. This table holds hundreds of thousands of clones, 70% found once. The CDR3 loop spans 18 amino acids. Germline V lookup: CDR1 LGHNT, CDR2 FRNRAP. With V trimmed by 0 bases and J by 4 bases, 10 bases remained unmatched. The sample here was PBMCs, taken after 24 months of ibrutinib treatment. The V call is TRBV12-5, the J call TRBJ2-3; TRBD1 matches 10 bases. The TCR was taken from a human donor with chronic lymphocytic leukemia. The CDR3 DNA reads as TGTGCTAGTGGTTTGGTACGCGGGGGACAGGGGTCCCCAGATACGCAGTATTTT. This codes for CASGLVRGGQGSPDTQYF. Full variable domain (outside the CDR3, taken from reference TRBV12-5 and TRBJ2-3): DARVTQTPRHKVTEMGQEVTMRCQPILGHNTVFWYRQTMMQGLELLAYFRNRAPLDDSGMPKDRFSAEMPDATLATLKIQPSEPRDSAVYFCASGLVRGGQGSPDTQYFGPGTRLTVL.